This T cell receptor beta chain was recorded in a study of vaccination effects on CD4 cells after COVID-19 (dated by TCRdb to between 2022 and 2023). As for the study more broadly: To identify antigen-specific CD4+ T cell clonotypes by their expansion, the ViraFEST assay first stimulated PBMC with viral peptide pools and then applied TCR sequencing. Each well held 1.5 million to 2 million PBMC cultured in IMDM containing around 5% human AB serum, 9.5 to 10 IU/ml IL-2 and gentamicin, along with about 10 ug/ml peptides. In both COVID-19 convalescent patients and infection-naive vaccine recipients, the study compared SARS-CoV-2 spike-specific CD4+ TCR repertoires from before mRNA vaccination with those from after it. The full study included some eleven COVID-19 convalescent patients and a handful of SARS-CoV-2-naive healthy vaccine recipients. Two doses of either the BNT162b2 or the mRNA-1273 mRNA SARS-CoV-2 vaccine were administered to participants. Pre-vaccine samples were drawn from a couple of convalescent patients 16 days and one week before the first dose, at 142 and 148 days after COVID-19 diagnosis. Cultures from other donors in the study were sequenced using the Oncomine TCR Beta short-read assay on an Illumina iSeq 100. What the study reported, not specific to this receptor: Marked clonal contraction was observed in both infection-induced and vaccine-induced clones at late post-vaccination timepoints, consistent with waning T cell responses. Only a small number of convalescent patients were included, and no early post-infection timepoints were available, which limited the study. For convalescent patients, new clones induced by the vaccine made up most of the post-vaccine spike-reactive repertoire, and these new clones were largely distinct from the clones induced by infection.

After less than 13 days of culture, CD4+ T cells were isolated with the EasySep CD4+ T cell isolation kit. Convalescent patients had PCR-confirmed SARS-CoV-2 infection between March and December 2020, before Alpha, Beta and Delta variants emerged in the United States. Half of the culture medium was replaced with fresh IL-2-containing medium on days 3 and 7. Unless noted otherwise, every peptide stimulation condition was cultured in triplicate wells. Using Ficoll-Paque Plus gradient centrifugation, PBMC were separated from whole blood and then either used fresh or cryopreserved at -140C. The QIAamp micro DNA kit was used to extract genomic DNA from the cultured CD4+ T cells. The library was generated by the immunoSEQ multiplex PCR assay. DNA from the cultured and isolated CD4+ T cells underwent TCR beta CDR3 sequencing. The study's processing was this. Non-productive TCR sequences were discarded, and reads were trimmed to the CDR3 region, with only CDR3s of 7 or more amino acids retained. The MANAFEST web app was used to pick out antigen-specific clonotypes by comparing their expansion in peptide wells with that in reference cultures. Positive clones required FDR<0.05 expansion versus reference and all other wells, odds ratio above 5, and frequency above 0.1% in two replicate wells. Cross-reactive clonotypes were defined as significantly expanded in SARS-CoV-2 spike wells and in at least one common cold coronavirus spike condition. CDR3 similarity was assessed by Levenshtein distance using the stringdist R package, and unrooted trees were constructed with ape in R 3.6.1. The immuneACCESS repertoire file appears here via TCRdb, limited to in-frame rearrangements. These files lack a portion of the clones; in checked studies, under half of the deficit traces to unresolved V genes, and the cause of the others is not known. The V and J calls and the clone size are those of that table, but D and trimming were determined from the DNA. The sample yields approximately 45,000 clones; more than 75% were counted once. 12% of the sample is taken by the ten largest.

Points on this clone: Its antigen is still unknown. Base-call qualities are not available, and no considerably larger clone is one nucleotide away.

The source was CD4+ T cells from PBMCs cultured without peptide, collected before COVID-19 vaccination. The clonotype originates from a human donor who had a prior SARS-CoV-2 infection.

The CDR3 protein: CASSLWGLRTYEQYF. The DNA sequence follows: TGTGCCAGCAGCCTCTGGGGACTGCGAACCTACGAGCAGTACTTC. The chain was built from TRBV5-8 and TRBJ2-7; the D gene is perhaps TRBD2, on 6 matching bases. The V and J ends are trimmed by 4 bases and 2 bases, leaving 16 bases between them. The CDR3 holds 15 amino acids from the cysteine to the phenylalanine. Here the CDR3 DNA is all that survives: 45 bases in frame from base 1. Looking up the germline V gene yields CDR1 SGHTS and CDR2 YDEGEE.